These 17 T cell receptor beta chains came from one sample sequenced in a study of blood T cell repertoires in COVID-19. Clones were sequenced by immunoSEQ multiplex PCR, and TCRdb holds only the in-frame ones, with some missing. The data hold about 250,000 clones, with about 83% observed a single time. The specimen was peripheral blood. Receptors originate from a woman aged 80 or over with COVID-19, enrolled during active disease.

The chain recombines TRBV27 with TRBJ1-5, with D perhaps TRBD1 (5 bases). The CDR3 covers 14 residues. V lost 2 bases, J lost 6 bases, and 11 bases lay in between. From germline, CDR1 is MNHEY and CDR2 SMNVEV (reference sequence). CDR3 coding DNA: TGTGCCAGCAGTTTAGCAGGGAAGGGTCAGCCCCAGCATTTT. It translates to CASSLAGKGQPQHF.

J is TRBJ1-3 and V is TRBV5-1; TRBD1 matches at 7 bases. This CDR3 is built from 17 residues. Germline CDR1 reads SGHRS; CDR2 reads YFSETQ. The V gene end was trimmed by 0 bases and the J gene end by 0 bases; junction bases not matched to a gene: 6. DNA for the CDR3: TGCGCCAGCAGCTTGGCGGGACAGCAATACTCTGGAAACACCATATATTTT. This gives the protein CASSLAGQQYSGNTIYF.

The V call is TRBV5-5, the J call TRBJ1-2; TRBD1 matches 8 bases. The germline CDR1 and CDR2 sequences are SGHKS and YYEKEE (reference sequence). The CDR3 spans 15 residues. After removal of 4 bases from V and 2 bases from J, the junction contained 7 bases not matched to a gene. CDR3 protein: CASSETGGWNYGYTF. CDR3 DNA: TGTGCCAGCAGCGAAACAGGGGGGTGGAACTATGGCTACACCTTC.

This chain joins TRBV4-1 and TRBJ1-5, with D uncertain. Trimming removed 3 bases at V and 2 bases at J, with 14 bases between. Germline V lookup: CDR1 MGHRA, CDR2 YSYEKL. This CDR3 comprises 16 residues. The CDR3, as DNA: TGCGCCAGCAGCCACGTTAGCCCCATGGGCAATCAGCCCCAGCATTTT. This sequence encodes CASSHVSPMGNQPQHF.

The rearrangement uses TRBV6-5 and TRBJ1-3, with unresolved D. Germline-derived CDR1 and CDR2 are MNHEY and SVGAGI. This CDR3 is built from 16 residues. The V gene lost 2 bases and the J gene lost 0 bases, with 11 bases spanning the gap. The CDR3 nucleotides read TGTGCCAGCAGTTACGACGGCGGCAGCTCTGGAAACACCATATATTTT. It codes for CASSYDGGSSGNTIYF.

This clone has a single count. The chain's CDR3 is CASSYSTGVDSPLHF. For the CDR3, the DNA is TGTGCCAGCAGTTACTCCACAGGGGTTGACTCACCCCTCCACTTT. The rearrangement uses TRBV6-5 and TRBJ1-6; the match to TRBD1 covers 7 bases. Germline CDR1 is MNHEY and CDR2 is SVGAGI. CDR3 size: 15 residues. With 0 bases clipped from V and 10 bases from J, the junction kept 6 bases outside the gene matches.

The V call is TRBV21-1, the J call TRBJ2-7; the table's D call, TRBD2, has no DNA check behind it. TRBV21-1 has pseudogene status. The CDR3 loop spans 18 amino acids. CDR3 residues: CASSKATTRRLAPYEQYV. CDR3 nucleotides: TGTGCCAGCAGCAAAGCCACGACTCGGCGGTTAGCCCCCTACGAGCAGTACGTC.

This clone has a single count. V and J are TRBV29-1 and TRBJ1-1, with 9 bases aligning to TRBD1. With 3 bases clipped from V and 12 bases from J, the junction kept 17 bases outside the gene matches. The CDR3 runs 15 residues. Per the germline V gene, CDR1 is SQVTM and CDR2 is ANQGSEA. CDR3: CSVDTYRATGGRTFF. The CDR3 DNA sequence: TGCAGCGTTGACACTTACCGGGCTACAGGGGGCAGAACTTTCTTT.

V gene TRBV5-1 combines with J gene TRBJ2-5; the D gene is possibly TRBD2 (5 bases). V gave up 2 bases and J gave up 5 bases, with 13 bases separating them. This CDR3 contains 14 residues. Germline CDR1 SGHRS, CDR2 YFSETQ. CDR3 amino acids: CASSLMSGGETQYF. Written as DNA, the CDR3 is TGCGCCAGCAGCTTAATGTCGGGCGGGGAGACCCAGTACTTC. The complete variable domain, with remaining parts taken from reference TRBV5-1 and TRBJ2-5, reads KAGVTQTPRYLIKTRGQQVTLSCSPISGHRSVSWYQQTPGQGLQFLFEYFSETQRNKGNFPGRFSGRQFSNSRSEMNVSTLELGDSALYLCASSLMSGGETQYFGPGTRLLVL.

The V and J genes are TRBV27 and TRBJ2-7, with TRBD2 identical over 9 bases. V lost 1 base, J lost 4 bases, and 5 bases stayed unmatched. CDR3 length: 15 amino acids. Germline V CDR1 and CDR2: MNHEY, SMNVEV (reference sequence). The CDR3 protein is CASSLLSSGAYEQYF. The CDR3 coding sequence is TGTGCCAGCAGTTTATTATCTAGCGGGGCGTACGAGCAGTACTTC.

The rearrangement uses TRBV6-6 and TRBJ1-5; the match to TRBD1 covers 8 bases. The CDR3 is 14 residues long. The germline gives CDR1 MNHNY, CDR2 SVGAGI (reference sequence). The trim removed 6 bases at V and 5 bases at J, leaving 6 bases unmatched. CDR3 in amino acids: CASRQAGGDQPQHF. CDR3 coding DNA: TGTGCCAGCAGACAGGCAGGGGGCGATCAGCCCCAGCATTTT.

This sequence joins TRBV5-4 and TRBJ1-1; TRBD1 matches at 7 bases. The CDR3 spans 13 residues. Germline lookup yields CDR1 SGHNT and CDR2 YYREEE (reference sequence). The junction had 6 bases not matched to a gene; V was cut back by 4 bases and J by 6 bases. CDR3 residues: CASSPARGAEAFF. Here the CDR3 DNA reads TGTGCCAGCAGCCCTGCCAGGGGGGCTGAAGCTTTCTTT.

The genes are TRBV7-2 and TRBJ2-2; D unresolved. CDR3 size: 15 residues. The ends were cut back, 1 base at V and 2 bases at J, with 8 bases in the middle. Germline CDR1 SGHTA, CDR2 FQGNSA. Written as DNA, the CDR3 is TGTGCCAGCAGCTTAGTGGGCAGAAACACCGGGGAGCTGTTTTTT. This sequence encodes CASSLVGRNTGELFF.

The rearrangement uses TRBV13 and TRBJ1-1; D uncertain. The CDR3 extends over 13 amino acids. V gave up 4 bases and J gave up 4 bases, with 10 bases separating them. Per germline, CDR1 PRHDT and CDR2 FYEKMQ (reference sequence). CDR3 sequence: CASSSPPGTEAFF. CDR3 nucleotide sequence: TGTGCCAGCAGCTCTCCTCCAGGCACTGAAGCTTTCTTT.

The chain joins TRBV28 to TRBJ2-5, with D perhaps TRBD2 (6 bases). The CDR3 runs 16 residues. V lost 6 bases and J 5 bases, leaving 22 bases between the germline ends. Germline V CDR1 and CDR2: MDHEN, SYDVKM. The CDR3, as DNA: TGTGCCAGCAGGGAATCCGGGACTGGGAGCAAGGAGACCCAGTACTTC. This translates into CASRESGTGSKETQYF.

The chain uses TRBV5-6 and TRBJ1-2, with 7 bases matching TRBD1. In germline, CDR1 is SGHDT, CDR2 YYEEEE. V lost 6 bases, J lost 7 bases, and 12 bases stayed unmatched. This CDR3 contains 14 residues. In DNA, the CDR3 is TGTGCCAGCACCGCGGTGGGGACAGTACGTGGCTACACCTTC. Translation gives CASTAVGTVRGYTF.

The chain uses TRBV5-4 and TRBJ1-1, with D perhaps TRBD1 (6 bases). V lost 2 bases to trimming and J lost 1 base, with 9 bases between them. This CDR3 contains 14 residues. The germline gives CDR1 SGHNT, CDR2 YYREEE (reference sequence). CDR3 DNA: TGTGCCAGCAGCTTACAGGGATCGAACACTGAAGCTTTCTTT. Translation gives CASSLQGSNTEAFF. The entire variable domain, with the rest obtained from reference TRBV5-4 and TRBJ1-1, is as follows: ETGVTQSPTHLIKTRGQQVTLRCSSQSGHNTVSWYQQALGQGPQFIFQYYREEENGRGNFPPRFSGLQFPNYSSELNVNALELDDSALYLCASSLQGSNTEAFFGQGTRLTVV.